Listed below are T cell receptor beta chains from one sample, sequenced in a study of T cell responses to AZD1222 COVID-19 vaccine. Some clones are missing from TCRdb's copy, which holds only in-frame ones; the method was immunoSEQ multiplex PCR. The data show more than 150,000 clones, around 90% seen once. The source material was peripheral blood, sampled 28 days after the second AZD1222 dose. These receptors came from an adult who received the AZD1222 COVID-19 vaccine. CDR3s include the opening cysteine and the closing phenylalanine or tryptophan. A D gene is named only where the DNA matches it firmly. Clone size is stated in some rows and not others, as once, few, many or a class when expanded.

clone_size	d_call	v_call	j_call	cdr3_length	cdr3_nt	cdr3_aa
-	-	TRBV10-1	TRBJ1-6	14	TGCGCCAGCAGTGAGGGGGGCGTGAGTTCACCCCTCCACTTT	CASSEGGVSSPLHF
-	TRBD1	TRBV13	TRBJ1-2	18	TGTGCCAGCAGCTCACCTCTCCAGCCACAGGGGTCTTACTATGGCTACACCTTC	CASSSPLQPQGSYYGYTF
once	-	TRBV6-2/TRBV6-3	TRBJ2-7	15	TGTGCCAGCACCCCCCTCATGACTAGACCCTACGAGCAGTACTTC	CASTPLMTRPYEQYF
-	TRBD1	TRBV11-2	TRBJ1-2	13	TGTGCCAGCAGCTACACAGGGGCCTATGGCTACACCTTC	CASSYTGAYGYTF
-	-	TRBV11-2	TRBJ1-4	13	TGTGCCAGCAGAGCGGGGAGTAGTGAAAAACTGTTTTTT	CASRAGSSEKLFF
once	-	TRBV29-1	TRBJ2-7	12	TGCAGCGTTCAGACTAAATCCTACGAGCAGTACTTC	CSVQTKSYEQYF
-	-	TRBV7-9	TRBJ1-6	13	TGTGCCAGCAGCCCGGGACCCCGGTCACCCCTCCACTTT	CASSPGPRSPLHF
-	-	TRBV9	TRBJ1-2	11	TGTGCCAGCAGCGCCAACTATGGCTACACCTTC	CASSANYGYTF
-	TRBD2	TRBV19	TRBJ2-1	14	TGTGCCAGTTCAGCGGGAGGAGGCAACAATGAGCAGTTCTTC	CASSAGGGNNEQFF
-	TRBD1	TRBV7-9	TRBJ1-2	15	TGTGCCAGCAGCGAGGGACAGGGGCGCTTCTATGGCTACACCTTC	CASSEGQGRFYGYTF
-	TRBD1	TRBV9	TRBJ2-7	14	TGTGCCAGCAGCTTCGGACAGGGGGACTACGAGCAGTACTTC	CASSFGQGDYEQYF
-	-	TRBV4-2	TRBJ1-5	16	TGTGCCAGCAGCCAAGATGGGTCAGGCCGCAATCAGCCCCAGCATTTT	CASSQDGSGRNQPQHF
-	-	TRBV7-2	TRBJ2-1	16	TGTGCCAGCAGCTTATGGTACGGCAGTTCCTACAATGAGCAGTTCTTC	CASSLWYGSSYNEQFF
-	-	TRBV6-5	TRBJ2-7	15	TGTGCCAGCAGTTACTCACAGTGGGGGGTATACGAGCAGTACTTC	CASSYSQWGVYEQYF
-	-	TRBV3-1/TRBV3-2	TRBJ2-2	13	TGTGCCAGCAGCCATCCAGCCCCCGGGGAGCTGTTTTTT	CASSHPAPGELFF
-	-	TRBV2	TRBJ1-4	15	TGTGCCAGCAGTGTTGACGTGGCAGGTGCTAGGGAACTGTTTTTT	CASSVDVAGARELFF
-	-	TRBV5-4	TRBJ1-5	17	TGTGCCAGCAGCCGGGGCGGTAACAGGGATAGCAATCAGCCCCAGCATTTT	CASSRGGNRDSNQPQHF
-	-	TRBV7-2	TRBJ1-1	13	TGTGCCAGCAGCCCCGGGGGTGGCACTGAAGCTTTCTTT	CASSPGGGTEAFF
-	-	TRBV5-1	TRBJ2-1	13	TGCGCCAGCAGCTTGACAGGGTTAAGTGAGCAGTTCTTC	CASSLTGLSEQFF
once	-	TRBV20-1	TRBJ1-1	11	TGCAGTGTCCCGCGGGGGATCGAAGCTTTCTTT	CSVPRGIEAFF
-	TRBD1	TRBV7-3	TRBJ2-3	16	TGTGCCAGCAGCTTCGCCGGGACAGGGGGCATGGATACGCAGTATTTT	CASSFAGTGGMDTQYF
-	-	TRBV24-1	TRBJ1-2	14	TGTGCCACCAGTGATTTGGCGGGGGCGGATGGCTACACCTTC	CATSDLAGADGYTF
-	-	TRBV9	TRBJ1-2	14	TGTGCCAGCAGCCCACTGACGGGTTGGGATGGCTACACCTTC	CASSPLTGWDGYTF
-	-	TRBV19	TRBJ1-5	15	TGTGCCAGTAGTATAGTGGGGGGCCCTGGCCAGCCCCAGCATTTT	CASSIVGGPGQPQHF
-	-	TRBV7-2	TRBJ1-3	12	TGTGCCAGCAGCCCCCGGACGGCTTCCATATATTTT	CASSPRTASIYF
-	-	TRBV24-1	TRBJ2-5	15	TGTGCCACCAGTCAACCCATAGGAACGAGGGAGACCCAGTACTTC	CATSQPIGTRETQYF
-	TRBD1	TRBV29-1	TRBJ1-2	14	TGCAGCGTTGAGGGTAGGGGGCGGTTCTCCGGCTACACCTTC	CSVEGRGRFSGYTF
-	-	TRBV19	TRBJ1-2	13	TGTGCCAGTAGTATATCAGAAGGGAATGGCTACACCTTC	CASSISEGNGYTF
-	-	TRBV27	TRBJ1-6	15	TGTGCCAGCACCCCCGGCGGGACGCGCGATTCACCCCTCCACTTT	CASTPGGTRDSPLHF
once	TRBD1	TRBV7-2	TRBJ1-2	14	TGTGCCAGCAGCTTGGGGACAGATTTCTATGGCTACACCTTC	CASSLGTDFYGYTF
few	-	TRBV5-4	TRBJ1-2	12	TGTGCCAGCAGCCGGGACAACTATGGCTACACCTTC	CASSRDNYGYTF
-	TRBD1	TRBV5-1	TRBJ1-6	19	TGCGCCAGCAGCTTGGGGCCCGGACAGGGAGTATCCTATAATTCACCCCTCCACTTT	CASSLGPGQGVSYNSPLHF
-	TRBD2	TRBV6-2/TRBV6-3	TRBJ2-3	18	TGTGCCAGCAGTTACGATACGGGGGGGATCGAAGTCACAGATACGCAGTATTTT	CASSYDTGGIEVTDTQYF
-	TRBD2	TRBV6-4	TRBJ2-1	15	TGTGCCAGCAGTGAGCAAGCGGGGGGCTACAATGAGCAGTTCTTC	CASSEQAGGYNEQFF
-	-	TRBV6-1	TRBJ2-7	14	TGTGCCAGCAGTGAAATCCTAGGAGGGTACGAGCAGTACTTC	CASSEILGGYEQYF
-	-	TRBV30	TRBJ1-5	13	TGTGCCTGGAGTGTACGGGCCAATCAGCCCCAGCATTTT	CAWSVRANQPQHF
-	TRBD2	TRBV28	TRBJ2-3	15	TGTGCCAGCAGTTTAACTAGCGGGAGCACAGATACGCAGTATTTT	CASSLTSGSTDTQYF
-	-	TRBV5-8	TRBJ1-2	14	TGTGCCAGCAGCTTGGAAACCCCTAACGATGGCTACACCTTC	CASSLETPNDGYTF
once	TRBD1	TRBV25-1	TRBJ2-1	15	TGTGCCAGCAGACTCCCAGGGGGCGCGGACAATGAGCAGTTCTTC	CASRLPGGADNEQFF
once	-	TRBV6-5	TRBJ1-5	13	TGTGCCAGCAGTTACGCCGGCCGTCAGCCCCAGCATTTT	CASSYAGRQPQHF
-	TRBD1	TRBV6-2/TRBV6-3	TRBJ1-1	13	TGTGCCAGCAGTTACGCCAGGGGGCTTGGGGTTTTCTTT	CASSYARGLGVFF
-	-	TRBV19	TRBJ2-1	13	TGTGCCAGTAGTATTGGGGTTGGCAATGAGCAGTTCTTC	CASSIGVGNEQFF
once	TRBD1	TRBV28	TRBJ1-4	16	TGTGCCAGCAGCCTAAGGATGACAGGGGCCCAAGAAAAACTGTTTTTT	CASSLRMTGAQEKLFF
-	TRBD1	TRBV5-1	TRBJ1-1	16	TGCGCCAGCAGCCCCGGACAGGGGGCGTTGAACACTGAAGCTTTCTTT	CASSPGQGALNTEAFF
-	-	TRBV7-3	TRBJ2-1	16	TGTGCCAGCAGTAGCTCCGCGGGGCTGCCCTACAATGAGCAGTTCTTC	CASSSSAGLPYNEQFF
-	TRBD2	TRBV29-1	TRBJ2-3	16	TGCAGCGTTGAAAGCTCTAGCGGAGGTGACACAGATACGCAGTATTTT	CSVESSSGGDTDTQYF
-	-	TRBV5-4	TRBJ1-2	15	TGTGCCAGCAGCGTGCCGGGAGGGGCCGGGAACGGCTACACCTTC	CASSVPGGAGNGYTF
-	-	TRBV10-2	TRBJ1-6	18	TGCGCCAGCAGGGACATATCAGGACATAACTCCTATAATTCACCCCTCCACTTT	CASRDISGHNSYNSPLHF
-	TRBD1	TRBV18	TRBJ2-7	14	TGTGCCAGCTCACCCGGGACAGGGTTCTACGAGCAGTACTTC	CASSPGTGFYEQYF
-	-	TRBV5-4	TRBJ2-2	18	TGTGCCTTCTGGAGGAGACAGGCGACATTAAAGAACACCGGGGAGCTGTTTTTT	CAFWRRQATLKNTGELFF